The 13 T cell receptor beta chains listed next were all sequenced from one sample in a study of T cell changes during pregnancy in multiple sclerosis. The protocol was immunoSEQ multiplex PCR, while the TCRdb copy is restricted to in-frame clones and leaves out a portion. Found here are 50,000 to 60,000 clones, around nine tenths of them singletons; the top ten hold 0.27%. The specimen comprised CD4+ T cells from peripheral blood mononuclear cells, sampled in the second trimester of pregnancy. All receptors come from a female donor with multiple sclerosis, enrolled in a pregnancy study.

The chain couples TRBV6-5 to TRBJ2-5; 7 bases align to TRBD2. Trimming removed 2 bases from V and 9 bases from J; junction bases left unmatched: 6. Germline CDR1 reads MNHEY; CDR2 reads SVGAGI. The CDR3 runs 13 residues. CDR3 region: CASSYGRGGAQYF. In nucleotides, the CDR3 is TGTGCCAGCAGTTACGGGCGGGGAGGGGCCCAGTACTTC.

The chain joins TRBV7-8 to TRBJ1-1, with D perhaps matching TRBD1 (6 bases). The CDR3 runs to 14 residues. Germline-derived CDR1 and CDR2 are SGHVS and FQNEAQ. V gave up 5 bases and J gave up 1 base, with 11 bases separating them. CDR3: CASSKSQGNTEAFF. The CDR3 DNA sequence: TGTGCCAGCAGCAAATCACAGGGGAACACTGAAGCTTTCTTT. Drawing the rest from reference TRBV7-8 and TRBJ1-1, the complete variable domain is GAGVSQSPRYKVAKRGQDVALRCDPISGHVSLFWYQQALGQGPEFLTYFQNEAQLDKSGLPSDRFFAERPEGSVSTLKIQRTQQEDSAVYLCASSKSQGNTEAFFGQGTRLTVV.

DNA of the CDR3: TGTGCCAGCAGGGGGGGACAGCTAAACTATGGCTACACCTTC. Translation gives CASRGGQLNYGYTF. The chain is built from TRBV28 and TRBJ1-2, with 7 bases matching TRBD1. The CDR3 contains 14 residues. V shed 6 bases and J 2 bases; nucleotides not matched to a gene: 6. Per germline, CDR1 MDHEN and CDR2 SYDVKM.

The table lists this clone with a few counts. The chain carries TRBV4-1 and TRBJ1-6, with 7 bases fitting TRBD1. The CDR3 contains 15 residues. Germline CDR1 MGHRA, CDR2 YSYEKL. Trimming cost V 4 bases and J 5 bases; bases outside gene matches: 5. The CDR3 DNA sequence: TGCGCCAGCAGCCCCTGGGACAGAAATAATTCACCCCTCCACTTT. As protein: CASSPWDRNNSPLHF.

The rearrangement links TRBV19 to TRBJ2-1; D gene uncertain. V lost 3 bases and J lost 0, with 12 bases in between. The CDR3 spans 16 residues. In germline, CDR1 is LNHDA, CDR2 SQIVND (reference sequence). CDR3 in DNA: TGTGCCAGTAGTATCCCCGACTGGAGCTCCTACAATGAGCAGTTCTTC. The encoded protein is CASSIPDWSSYNEQFF.

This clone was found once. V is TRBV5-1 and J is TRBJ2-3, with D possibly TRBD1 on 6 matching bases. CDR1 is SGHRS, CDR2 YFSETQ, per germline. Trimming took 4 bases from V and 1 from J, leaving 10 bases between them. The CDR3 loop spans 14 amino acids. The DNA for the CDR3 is TGCGCCAGCAGCCTGGGACACGGCACAGATACGCAGTATTTT. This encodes CASSLGHGTDTQYF.

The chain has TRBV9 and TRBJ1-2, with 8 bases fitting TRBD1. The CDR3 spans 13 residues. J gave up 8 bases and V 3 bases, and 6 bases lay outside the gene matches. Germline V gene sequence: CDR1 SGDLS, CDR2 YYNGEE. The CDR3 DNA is TGTGCCAGCAGCGCAGGGACAGGTTCCGGCTACACCTTC. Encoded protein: CASSAGTGSGYTF.

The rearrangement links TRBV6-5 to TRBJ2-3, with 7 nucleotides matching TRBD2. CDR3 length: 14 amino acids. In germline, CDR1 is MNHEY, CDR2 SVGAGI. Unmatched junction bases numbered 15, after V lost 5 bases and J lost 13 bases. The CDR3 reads CASSPPGLPGIEYF. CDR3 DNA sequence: TGTGCCAGCAGTCCCCCGGGACTACCCGGAATAGAGTATTTT.

The CDR3 loop is CASSLEGVRYEQYF. Here the CDR3 DNA reads TGTGCCAGCAGCTTGGAGGGGGTTCGGTACGAGCAGTACTTC. The V gene is TRBV5-4, the J gene TRBJ2-7; maybe TRBD1 (6 bases). Germline V gene lookup returns CDR1 SGHNT and CDR2 YYREEE (reference sequence). Trimming left V 0 bases short and J 4 bases short, with 11 bases between. This CDR3 has 14 amino acids.

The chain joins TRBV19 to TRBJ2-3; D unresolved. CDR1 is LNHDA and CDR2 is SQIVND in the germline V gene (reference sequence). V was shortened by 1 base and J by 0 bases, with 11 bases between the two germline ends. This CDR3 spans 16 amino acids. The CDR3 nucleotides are TGTGCCAGTAGTATAGTGTCTCAAACTAGCACAGATACGCAGTATTTT. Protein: CASSIVSQTSTDTQYF.

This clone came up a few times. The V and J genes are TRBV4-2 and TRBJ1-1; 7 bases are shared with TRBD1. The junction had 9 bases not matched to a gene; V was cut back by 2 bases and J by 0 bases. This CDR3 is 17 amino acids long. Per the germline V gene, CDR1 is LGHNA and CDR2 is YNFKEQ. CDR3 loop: CASSQTYRGHLNTEAFF. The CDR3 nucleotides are TGTGCCAGCAGCCAAACATACAGGGGACACCTGAACACTGAAGCTTTCTTT.

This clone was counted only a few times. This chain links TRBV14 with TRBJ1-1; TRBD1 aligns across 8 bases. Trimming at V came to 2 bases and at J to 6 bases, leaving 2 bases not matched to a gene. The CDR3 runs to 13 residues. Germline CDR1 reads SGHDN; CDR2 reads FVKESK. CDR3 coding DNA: TGTGCCAGCAGCCAATTGGACAGGGCTGAAGCTTTCTTT. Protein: CASSQLDRAEAFF.

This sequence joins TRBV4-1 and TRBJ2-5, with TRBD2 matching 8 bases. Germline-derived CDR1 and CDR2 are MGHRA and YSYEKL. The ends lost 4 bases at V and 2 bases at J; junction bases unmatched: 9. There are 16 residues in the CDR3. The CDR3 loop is CASSRASGGLQETQYF. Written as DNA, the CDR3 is TGCGCCAGCAGCCGCGCGAGCGGGGGATTACAAGAGACCCAGTACTTC.